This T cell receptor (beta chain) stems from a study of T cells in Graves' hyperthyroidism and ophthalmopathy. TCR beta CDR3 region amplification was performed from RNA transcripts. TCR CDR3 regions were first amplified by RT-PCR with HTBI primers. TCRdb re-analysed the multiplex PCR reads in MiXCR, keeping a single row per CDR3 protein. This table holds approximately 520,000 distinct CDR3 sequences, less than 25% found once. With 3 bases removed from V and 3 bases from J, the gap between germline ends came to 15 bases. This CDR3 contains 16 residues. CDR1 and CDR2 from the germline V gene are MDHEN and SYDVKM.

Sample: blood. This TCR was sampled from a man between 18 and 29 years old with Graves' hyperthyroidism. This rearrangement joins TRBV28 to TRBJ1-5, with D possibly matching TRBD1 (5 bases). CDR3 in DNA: TGTGCCAGCAGTTTTCCCGGTGGGGGGTCCAATCAGCCCCAGCATTTT. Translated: CASSFPGGGSNQPQHF. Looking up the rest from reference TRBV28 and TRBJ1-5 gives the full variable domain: DVKVTQSSRYLVKRTGEKVFLECVQDMDHENMFWYRQDPGLGLRLIYFSYDVKMKEKGDIPEGYSVSREKKERFSLILESASTNQTSMYLCASSFPGGGSNQPQHFGDGTRLSIL.